Sequencing of this TCR beta chain was carried out in a study of STAT3 mutations in large granular lymphocyte leukemia. Overall study: More than half of T-LGLL patients received immunosuppressive therapy. Study-level findings and limits: At least one immunodominant TCR beta clonotype appeared in every T-cell large granular lymphocyte leukemia patient. Persisting codominant clonotypes may have hidden a small pathogenic clone.

The germline V and J ends were trimmed by 0 bases and 4 bases, with 11 bases remaining between them. CDR3 length: 15 residues. Germline CDR1 reads MGHDK; CDR2 reads SYGVNS. A remark on this clone: Its antigen remains unknown.

Around 40,000 productive templates were obtained per sample on average. Here immunoSEQ multiplex PCR was the method, and the copy in TCRdb shows in-frame clones only, minus some. The sample includes roughly 40,000 clones, approximately 90% seen only once; the top ten take less than 0.55%. The rearrangement links TRBV25-1 to TRBJ2-3, with D possibly matching TRBD1 (6 bases). This sequence originates from a human donor with T large granular lymphocyte leukemia. Some clones in this sample may be carry-over from other donors' samples. What was sequenced was PBMCs. CDR3 bases: TGTGCCAGCAGTGAATATAAGGCAGGGGCAGATACGCAGTATTTT. Its protein is CASSEYKAGADTQYF.